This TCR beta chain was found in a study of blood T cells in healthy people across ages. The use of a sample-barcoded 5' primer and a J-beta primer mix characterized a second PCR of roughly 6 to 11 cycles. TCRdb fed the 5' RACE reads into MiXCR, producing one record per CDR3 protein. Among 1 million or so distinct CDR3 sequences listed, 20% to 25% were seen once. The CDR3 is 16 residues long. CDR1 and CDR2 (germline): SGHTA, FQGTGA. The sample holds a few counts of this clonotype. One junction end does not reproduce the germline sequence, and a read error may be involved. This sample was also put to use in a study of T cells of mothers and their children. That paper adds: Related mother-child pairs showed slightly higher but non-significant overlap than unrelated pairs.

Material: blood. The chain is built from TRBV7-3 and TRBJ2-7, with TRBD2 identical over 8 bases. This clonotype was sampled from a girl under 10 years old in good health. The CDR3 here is CASSLGIGSSGEERYF. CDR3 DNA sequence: TGTGCCAGCAGCTTAGGGATTGGTAGTAGCGGGGAAGAGCGGTACTTC.